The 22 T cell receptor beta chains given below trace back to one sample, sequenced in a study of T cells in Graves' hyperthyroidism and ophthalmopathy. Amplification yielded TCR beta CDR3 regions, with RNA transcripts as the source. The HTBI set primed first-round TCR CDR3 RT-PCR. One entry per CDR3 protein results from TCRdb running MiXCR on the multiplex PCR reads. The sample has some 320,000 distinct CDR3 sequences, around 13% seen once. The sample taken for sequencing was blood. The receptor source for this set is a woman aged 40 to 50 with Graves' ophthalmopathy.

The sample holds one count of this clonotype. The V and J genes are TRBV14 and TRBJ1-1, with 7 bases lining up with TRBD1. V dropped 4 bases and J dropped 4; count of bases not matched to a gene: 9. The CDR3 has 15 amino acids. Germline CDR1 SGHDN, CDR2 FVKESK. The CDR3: CASSPTTGDGTEAFF. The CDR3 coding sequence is TGTGCCAGCAGCCCAACAACAGGGGATGGCACTGAAGCTTTCTTT.

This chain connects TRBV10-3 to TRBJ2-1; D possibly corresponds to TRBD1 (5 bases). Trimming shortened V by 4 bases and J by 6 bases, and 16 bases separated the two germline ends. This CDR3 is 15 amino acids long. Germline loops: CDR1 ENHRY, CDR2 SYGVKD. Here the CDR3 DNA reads TGTGCCATCAGTGCAGGCAGGGTTCTGGTCAATGAGCAGTTCTTC. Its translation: CAISAGRVLVNEQFF.

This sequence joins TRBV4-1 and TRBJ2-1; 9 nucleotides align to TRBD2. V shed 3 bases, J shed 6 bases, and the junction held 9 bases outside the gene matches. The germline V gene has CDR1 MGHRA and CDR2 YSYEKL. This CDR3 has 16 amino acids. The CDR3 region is CASSQSGRGGPNEQFF. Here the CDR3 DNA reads TGCGCCAGCAGCCAGAGTGGGCGGGGGGGCCCCAATGAGCAGTTCTTC.

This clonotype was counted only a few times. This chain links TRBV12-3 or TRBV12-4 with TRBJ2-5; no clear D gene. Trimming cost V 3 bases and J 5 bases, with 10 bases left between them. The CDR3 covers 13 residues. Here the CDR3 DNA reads TGTGCCAGCAGTTTGTCGAGCGCGGAGACCCAGTACTTC. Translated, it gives CASSLSSAETQYF.

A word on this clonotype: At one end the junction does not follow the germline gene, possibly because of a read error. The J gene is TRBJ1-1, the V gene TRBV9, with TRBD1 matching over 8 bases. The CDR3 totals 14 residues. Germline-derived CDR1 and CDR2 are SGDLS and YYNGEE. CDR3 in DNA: TGTGCCAGCATCGTAGATTGGACAGGGTTAGGAGCTTTCTTT. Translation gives CASIVDWTGLGAFF.

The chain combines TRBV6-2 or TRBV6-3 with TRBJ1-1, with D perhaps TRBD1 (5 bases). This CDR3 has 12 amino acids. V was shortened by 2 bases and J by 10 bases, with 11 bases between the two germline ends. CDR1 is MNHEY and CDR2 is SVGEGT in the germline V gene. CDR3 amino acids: CASSYAGLGAFF. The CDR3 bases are TGTGCCAGCAGTTACGCAGGGCTTGGAGCTTTCTTT.

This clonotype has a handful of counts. The CDR3 spells CSAIPGTGMPYEQYF. The CDR3 DNA is TGCAGTGCTATTCCCGGGACAGGCATGCCCTACGAGCAGTACTTC. This chain uses TRBV20-1 with TRBJ2-7; 8 bases fit TRBD1. J lost 2 bases, V lost 4 bases, and 10 bases had no gene match. Germline V CDR1 and CDR2: DFQATT, SNEGSKA (reference sequence). The CDR3 length is 15 residues.

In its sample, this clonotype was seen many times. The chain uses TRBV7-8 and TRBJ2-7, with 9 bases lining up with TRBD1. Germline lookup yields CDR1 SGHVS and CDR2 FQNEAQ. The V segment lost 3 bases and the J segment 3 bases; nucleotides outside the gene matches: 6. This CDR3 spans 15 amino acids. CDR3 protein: CASSFSTGGNYEQYF. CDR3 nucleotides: TGTGCCAGCAGCTTTTCGACAGGGGGAAACTACGAGCAGTACTTC.

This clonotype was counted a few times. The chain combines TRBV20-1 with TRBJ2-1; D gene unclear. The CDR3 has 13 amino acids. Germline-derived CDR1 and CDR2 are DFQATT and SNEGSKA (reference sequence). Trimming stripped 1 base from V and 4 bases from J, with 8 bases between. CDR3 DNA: TGCAGTGCTAGAGGACAAGTATACAATGAGCAGTTCTTC. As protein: CSARGQVYNEQFF.

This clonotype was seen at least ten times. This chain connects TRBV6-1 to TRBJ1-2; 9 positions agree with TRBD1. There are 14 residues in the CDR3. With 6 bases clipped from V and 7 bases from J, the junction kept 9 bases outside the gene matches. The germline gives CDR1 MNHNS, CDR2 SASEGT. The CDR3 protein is CASRIAQGAGGYTF. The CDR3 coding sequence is TGTGCCAGCAGGATAGCACAGGGGGCGGGTGGCTACACCTTC.

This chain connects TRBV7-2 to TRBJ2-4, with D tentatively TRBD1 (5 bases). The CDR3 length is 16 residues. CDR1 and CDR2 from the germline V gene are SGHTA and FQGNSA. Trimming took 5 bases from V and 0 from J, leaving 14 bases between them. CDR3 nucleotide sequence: TGTGCCAGCAGCAAAGACGGCAGGGTAGCCAAAAACATTCAGTACTTC. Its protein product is CASSKDGRVAKNIQYF.

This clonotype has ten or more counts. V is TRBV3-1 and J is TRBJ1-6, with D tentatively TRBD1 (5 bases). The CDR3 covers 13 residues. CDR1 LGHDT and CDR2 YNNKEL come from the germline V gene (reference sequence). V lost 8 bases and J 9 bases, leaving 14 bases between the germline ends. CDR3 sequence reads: CASADRRGSPLHF. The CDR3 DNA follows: TGTGCCAGCGCAGACAGAAGGGGTTCACCCCTCCACTTT.

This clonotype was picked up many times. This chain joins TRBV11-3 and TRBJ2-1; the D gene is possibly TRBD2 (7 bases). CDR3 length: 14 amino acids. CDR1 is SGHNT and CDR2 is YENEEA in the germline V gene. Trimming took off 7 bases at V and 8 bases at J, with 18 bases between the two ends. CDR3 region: CASTTAGARHEQFF. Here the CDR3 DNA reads TGTGCCAGCACCACGGCGGGGGCTAGGCATGAGCAGTTCTTC.

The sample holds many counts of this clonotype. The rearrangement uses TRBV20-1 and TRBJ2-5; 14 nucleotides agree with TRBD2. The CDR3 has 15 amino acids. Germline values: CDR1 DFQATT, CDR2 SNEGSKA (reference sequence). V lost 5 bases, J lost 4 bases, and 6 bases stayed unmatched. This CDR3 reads CSAGTSGGTGETQYF. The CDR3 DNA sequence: TGCAGTGCTGGGACTAGCGGGGGCACCGGAGAGACCCAGTACTTC.

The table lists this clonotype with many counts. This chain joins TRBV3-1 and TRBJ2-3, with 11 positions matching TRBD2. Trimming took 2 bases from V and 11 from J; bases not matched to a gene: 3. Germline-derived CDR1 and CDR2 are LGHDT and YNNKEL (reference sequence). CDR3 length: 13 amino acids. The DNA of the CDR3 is TGTGCCAGCAGCCAAAATGGACTAGCGGGGCAGTATTTT. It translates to CASSQNGLAGQYF.

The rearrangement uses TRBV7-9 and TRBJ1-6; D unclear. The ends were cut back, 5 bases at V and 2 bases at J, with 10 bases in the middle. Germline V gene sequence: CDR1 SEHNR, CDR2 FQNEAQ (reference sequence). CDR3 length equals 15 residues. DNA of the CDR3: TGTGCCAGCAGCCCCCTGAGCCCCTATAATTCACCCCTCCACTTT. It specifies CASSPLSPYNSPLHF.

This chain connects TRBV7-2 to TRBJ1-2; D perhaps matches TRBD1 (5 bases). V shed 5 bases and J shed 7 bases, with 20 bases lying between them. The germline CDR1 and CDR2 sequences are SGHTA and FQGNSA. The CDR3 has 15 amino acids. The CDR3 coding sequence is TGTGCCAGCAGCCAAACATCCCTTGGGGGGGGTGGCTACACCTTC. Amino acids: CASSQTSLGGGGYTF.

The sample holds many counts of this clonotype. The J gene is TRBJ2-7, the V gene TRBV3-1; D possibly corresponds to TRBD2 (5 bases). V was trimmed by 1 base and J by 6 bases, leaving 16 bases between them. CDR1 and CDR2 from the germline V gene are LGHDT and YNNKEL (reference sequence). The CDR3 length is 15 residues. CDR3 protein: CASSQGGGGFSEQYF. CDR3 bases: TGTGCCAGCAGCCAAGGCGGAGGTGGTTTCTCCGAGCAGTACTTC.

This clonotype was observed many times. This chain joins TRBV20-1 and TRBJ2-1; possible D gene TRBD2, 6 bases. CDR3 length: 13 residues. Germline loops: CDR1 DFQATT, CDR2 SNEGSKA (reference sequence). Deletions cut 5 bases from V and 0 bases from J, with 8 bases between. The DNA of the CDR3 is TGCAGTGCTCACGGGGGCTCCTACAATGAGCAGTTCTTC. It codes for CSAHGGSYNEQFF.

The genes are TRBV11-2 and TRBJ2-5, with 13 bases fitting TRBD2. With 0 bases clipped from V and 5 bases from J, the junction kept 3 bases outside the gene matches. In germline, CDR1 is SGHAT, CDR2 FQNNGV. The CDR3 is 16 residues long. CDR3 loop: CASSLEGLAGWETQYF. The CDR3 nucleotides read TGTGCCAGCAGCTTAGAGGGACTAGCGGGGTGGGAGACCCAGTACTTC.

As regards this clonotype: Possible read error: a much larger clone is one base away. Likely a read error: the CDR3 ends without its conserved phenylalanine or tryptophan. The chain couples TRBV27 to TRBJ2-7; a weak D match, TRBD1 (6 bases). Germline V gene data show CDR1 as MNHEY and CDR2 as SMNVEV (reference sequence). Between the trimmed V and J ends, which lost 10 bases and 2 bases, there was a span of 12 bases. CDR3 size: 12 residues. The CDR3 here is CATGQSAYEQYS. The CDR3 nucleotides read TGTGCCACTGGACAGTCCGCCTACGAGCAGTACTCC.

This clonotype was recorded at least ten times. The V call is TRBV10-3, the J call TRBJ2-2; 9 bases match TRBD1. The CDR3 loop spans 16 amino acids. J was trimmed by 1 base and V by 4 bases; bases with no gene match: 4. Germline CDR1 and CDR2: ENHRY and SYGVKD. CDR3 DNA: TGTGCCATCAGTGGTCGGACAGGGGTGAACACCGGGGAGCTGTTTTTT. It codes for CAISGRTGVNTGELFF.